The 5 T cell receptor beta chains reported below all come from one sample, sequenced in a study of cytomegalovirus exposure and HLA in healthy donors. Primers included in the PCR were 60 Vbeta and 13 Jbeta primers. Assay used: immunoSEQ multiplex PCR; TCRdb lists only in-frame clones, some missing. Of about 170,000 clones listed, approximately 70% were seen once; the top ten hold 2% to 2.5%. Sequenced input: PBMCs. These receptors were taken from a human donor in good health.

This clone is a singleton in its sample. The rearrangement links TRBV2 to TRBJ2-1; D possibly corresponds to TRBD1 (5 bases). The CDR3 totals 15 residues. Looked up from germline, CDR1 is SNHLY and CDR2 is FYNNEI. V was shortened by 4 bases and J by 0 bases, with 10 bases between the two germline ends. CDR3 amino acids: CASSAGLGSYNEQFF. The CDR3 DNA is TGTGCCAGCAGTGCAGGGCTCGGCTCCTACAATGAGCAGTTCTTC.

The genes are TRBV7-9 and TRBJ2-1, with TRBD2 matching over 15 bases. The V segment lost 4 bases and the J segment 8 bases; nucleotides outside the gene matches: 3. This CDR3 is 15 amino acids long. Germline V gene sequence: CDR1 SEHNR, CDR2 FQNEAQ (reference sequence). The CDR3 DNA follows: TGTGCCAGCAGCTCTCGGACTAGCGGGGGGGATGAGCAGTTCTTC. It is translated as CASSSRTSGGDEQFF.

V gene TRBV7-2 combines with J gene TRBJ2-1; 10 bases map to TRBD1. V shed 5 bases, J shed 7 bases, and the junction held 8 bases outside the gene matches. Germline V gives CDR1 SGHTA, CDR2 FQGNSA. The CDR3 has 15 residues. The CDR3 reads CASSIGTGAPNEQFF. The CDR3 region has the DNA TGTGCCAGCAGCATCGGGACAGGGGCCCCAAATGAGCAGTTCTTC.

DNA for the CDR3: TGTGCCGGAGGGACAGGGGCCCTTAGGAATTCACCCCTCCACTTT. Its protein product is CAGGTGALRNSPLHF. J is TRBJ1-6 and V is TRBV2; 10 nucleotides line up with TRBD1. The CDR3 is 15 residues long. V lost 11 bases to trimming and J lost 7 bases; unmatched junction nucleotides: 11. Germline V gene data show CDR1 as SNHLY and CDR2 as FYNNEI.

The V call is TRBV19, the J call TRBJ2-1, with 8 bases lining up with TRBD2. This CDR3 spans 14 amino acids. V dropped 6 bases and J dropped 4; count of bases not matched to a gene: 5. CDR1 is LNHDA and CDR2 is SQIVND in the germline V gene (reference sequence). DNA for the CDR3: TGTGCCAGTAGGGACTTAGCGGGGTACAATGAGCAGTTCTTC. Protein: CASRDLAGYNEQFF.